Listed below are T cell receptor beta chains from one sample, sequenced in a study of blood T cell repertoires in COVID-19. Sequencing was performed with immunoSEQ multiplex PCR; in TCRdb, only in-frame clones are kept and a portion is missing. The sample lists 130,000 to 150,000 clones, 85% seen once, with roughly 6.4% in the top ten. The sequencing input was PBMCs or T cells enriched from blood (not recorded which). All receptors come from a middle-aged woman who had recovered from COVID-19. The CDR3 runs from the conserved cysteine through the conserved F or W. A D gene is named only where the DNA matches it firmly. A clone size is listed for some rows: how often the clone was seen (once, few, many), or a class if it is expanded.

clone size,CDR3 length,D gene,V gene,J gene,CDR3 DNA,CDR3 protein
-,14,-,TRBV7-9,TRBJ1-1,TGTGCCAGCAGCTACGGACAGTTGAACACTGAAGCTTTCTTT,CASSYGQLNTEAFF
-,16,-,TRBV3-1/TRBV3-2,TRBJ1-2,TGTGCCAGCAGCCAAGATCTACAGCATTATAACTATGGCTACACCTTC,CASSQDLQHYNYGYTF
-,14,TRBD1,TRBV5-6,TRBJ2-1,TGTGCCAGCACTAAGGGGACAGAGAACAATGAGCAGTTCTTC,CASTKGTENNEQFF
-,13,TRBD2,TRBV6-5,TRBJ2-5,TGTGCCAGCATTAGTCGGGGGGGAGAGACCCAGTACTTC,CASISRGGETQYF
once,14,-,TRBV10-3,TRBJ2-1,TGTGCCATCAGTGGTCGGGAGTCAGGCAATGAGCAGTTCTTC,CAISGRESGNEQFF
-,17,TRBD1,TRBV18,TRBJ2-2,TGTGCCAGCTCAGCCGGACAGGGGTCAAGAATCACCGGGGAGCTGTTTTTT,CASSAGQGSRITGELFF
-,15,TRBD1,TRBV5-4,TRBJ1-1,TGTGCCAGCAGGTTATTGGACAGGGGATACACTGAAGCTTTCTTT,CASRLLDRGYTEAFF
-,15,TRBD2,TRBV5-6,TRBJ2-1,TGTGCCAGCAGCTTACTAGCGGGAGGGGGGAATGAGCAGTTCTTC,CASSLLAGGGNEQFF
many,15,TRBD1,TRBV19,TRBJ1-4,TGTGCCAGTAGTTCCGGGACAGGAACTAATGAAAAACTGTTTTTT,CASSSGTGTNEKLFF
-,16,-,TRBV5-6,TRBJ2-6,TGTGCCAGCGAACCGTCGGGGAGCTCTGGGGCCAACGTCCTGACTTTC,CASEPSGSSGANVLTF
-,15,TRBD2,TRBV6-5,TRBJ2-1,TGTGCCAGCAGTTACTCGGGAGGCGGGAGTAGGCAGCAGTTCTTC,CASSYSGGGSRQQFF
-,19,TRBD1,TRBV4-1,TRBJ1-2,TGCGCCAGCAGCCCGCGTGCCTCACTTCCCGGGACAGGGCACTATGGCTACACCTTC,CASSPRASLPGTGHYGYTF
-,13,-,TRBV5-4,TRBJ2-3,TGTGCCAGCAGCCAGTTACAGGCAGATACGCAGTATTTT,CASSQLQADTQYF
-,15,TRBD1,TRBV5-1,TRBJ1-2,TGCGCCAGCAGCACAGGACAGGGGTTGATCGATGGCTACACCTTC,CASSTGQGLIDGYTF
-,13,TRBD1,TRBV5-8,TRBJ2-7,TGTGCCAGCAGCCCCGGACAGGGTAACGAGCAGTACTTC,CASSPGQGNEQYF
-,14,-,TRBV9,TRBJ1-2,TGTGCCAGCAACCGGGACACCCTAAACTATGGCTACACCTTC,CASNRDTLNYGYTF
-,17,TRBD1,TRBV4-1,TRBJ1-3,TGCGCCAGCAGCCAAGATAATAGACAGGGTGGTGGAAACACCATATATTTT,CASSQDNRQGGGNTIYF
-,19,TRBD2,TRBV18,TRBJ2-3,TGTGCCAGCTCACCACTCGGGACTATAGCGGGGCCCGTCACAGATACGCAGTATTTT,CASSPLGTIAGPVTDTQYF